The source of this T cell receptor (beta chain) is a study of beta chain features in type 1 diabetes. CDR1 MGHDK and CDR2 SYGVNS come from the germline V gene. CDR3 length equals 13 residues. Trimming took 2 bases from V and 2 from J, leaving 4 bases between them. The isolated RNA, all of it, was reverse transcribed, so expressed TCRB transcripts were what got sequenced. Sequencing was performed with immunoSEQ multiplex PCR; in TCRdb, only in-frame clones are kept and a portion is missing. The sample carries approximately 200,000 clones, 9.6% recorded once. The rearrangement uses TRBV25-1 and TRBJ1-3; D is unclear. The source is a woman between 18 and 29 years old in good health. Input material: naive CD4+ T cells from blood. The CDR3 DNA reads as TGTGCCAGCAGTGAACAGGCTGGAAACACCATATATTTT. Translation: CASSEQAGNTIYF. Combining the CDR3 with reference TRBV25-1 and TRBJ1-3 gives the whole variable domain EADIYQTPRYLVIGTGKKITLECSQTMGHDKMYWYQQDPGMELHLIHYSYGVNSTEKGDLSSESTVSRIRTEHFPLTLESARPSHTSQYLCASSEQAGNTIYFGEGSWLTVV.